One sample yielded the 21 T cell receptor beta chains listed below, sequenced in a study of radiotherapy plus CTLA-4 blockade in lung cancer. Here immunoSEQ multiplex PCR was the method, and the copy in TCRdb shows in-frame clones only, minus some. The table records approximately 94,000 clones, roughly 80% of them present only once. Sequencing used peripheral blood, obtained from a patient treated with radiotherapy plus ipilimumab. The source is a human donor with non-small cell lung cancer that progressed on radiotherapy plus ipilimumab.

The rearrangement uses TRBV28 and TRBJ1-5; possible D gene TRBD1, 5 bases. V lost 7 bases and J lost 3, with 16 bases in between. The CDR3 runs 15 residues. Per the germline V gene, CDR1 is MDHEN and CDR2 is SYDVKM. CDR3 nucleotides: TGTGCCAGCAACATTAGGCAGGGCAACAATCAGCCCCAGCATTTT. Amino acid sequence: CASNIRQGNNQPQHF.

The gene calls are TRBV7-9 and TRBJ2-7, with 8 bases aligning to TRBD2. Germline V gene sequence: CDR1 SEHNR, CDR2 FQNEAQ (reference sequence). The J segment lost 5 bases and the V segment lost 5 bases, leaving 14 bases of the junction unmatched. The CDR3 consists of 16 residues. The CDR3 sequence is CASSTTLAGGGHEQYF. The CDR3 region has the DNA TGTGCCAGCAGCACTACCCTAGCGGGCGGAGGCCACGAGCAGTACTTC.

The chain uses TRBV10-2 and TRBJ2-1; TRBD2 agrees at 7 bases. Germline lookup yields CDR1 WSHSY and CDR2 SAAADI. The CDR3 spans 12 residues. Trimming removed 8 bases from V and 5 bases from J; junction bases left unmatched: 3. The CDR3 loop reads CASGLGHNEQFF. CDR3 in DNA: TGCGCCAGCGGACTAGGACACAATGAGCAGTTCTTC.

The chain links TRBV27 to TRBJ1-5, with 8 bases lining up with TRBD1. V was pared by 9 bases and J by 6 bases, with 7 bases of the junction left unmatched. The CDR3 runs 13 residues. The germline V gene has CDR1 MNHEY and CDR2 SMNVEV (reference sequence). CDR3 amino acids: CASSGTGPQPQHF. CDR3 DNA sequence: TGTGCCAGTTCTGGGACAGGACCTCAGCCCCAGCATTTT.

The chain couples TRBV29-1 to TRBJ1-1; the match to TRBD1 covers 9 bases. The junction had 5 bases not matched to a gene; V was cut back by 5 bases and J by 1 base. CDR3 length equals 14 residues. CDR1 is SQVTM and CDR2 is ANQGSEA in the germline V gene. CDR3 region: CSVKQGASNTEAFF. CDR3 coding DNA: TGCAGCGTTAAACAGGGGGCGTCGAACACTGAAGCTTTCTTT.

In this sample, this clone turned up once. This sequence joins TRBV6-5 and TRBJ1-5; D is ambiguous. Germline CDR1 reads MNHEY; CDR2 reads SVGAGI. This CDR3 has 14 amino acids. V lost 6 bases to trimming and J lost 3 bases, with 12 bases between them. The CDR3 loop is CASSLTTFNQPQHF. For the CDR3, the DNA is TGTGCCAGCAGCCTAACCACCTTCAATCAGCCCCAGCATTTT.

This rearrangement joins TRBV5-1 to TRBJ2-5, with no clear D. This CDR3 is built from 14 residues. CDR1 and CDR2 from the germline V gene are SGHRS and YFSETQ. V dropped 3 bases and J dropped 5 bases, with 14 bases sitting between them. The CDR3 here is CASSSSFNMETQYF. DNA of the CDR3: TGCGCCAGCAGCTCCTCTTTCAACATGGAGACCCAGTACTTC.

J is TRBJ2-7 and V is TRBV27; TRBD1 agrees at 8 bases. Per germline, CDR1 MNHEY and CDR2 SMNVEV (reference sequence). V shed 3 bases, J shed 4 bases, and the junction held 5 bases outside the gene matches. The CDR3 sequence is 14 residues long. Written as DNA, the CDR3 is TGTGCCAGCAGTTTTGGGACAGGTCTATACGAGCAGTACTTC. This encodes CASSFGTGLYEQYF.

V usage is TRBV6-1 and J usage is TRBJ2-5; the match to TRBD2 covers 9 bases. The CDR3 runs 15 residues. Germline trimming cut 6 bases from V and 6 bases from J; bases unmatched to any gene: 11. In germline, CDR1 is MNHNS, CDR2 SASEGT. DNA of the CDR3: TGTGCCAGCAGGAGGGGGGATAGCGGGAGTCAGACCCAGTACTTC. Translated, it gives CASRRGDSGSQTQYF.

CDR3 coding DNA: TGTGCCAGCAGCGGCGCGGGACCGGGAAACAATGAGCAGTTCTTC. Protein: CASSGAGPGNNEQFF. J is TRBJ2-1 and V is TRBV7-6, with D maybe TRBD2 (6 bases). CDR3 length: 15 amino acids. Germline CDR1 is SGHVS and CDR2 is FNYEAQ. The V gene lost 5 bases and the J gene lost 5 bases, with 16 bases spanning the gap. Combining the CDR3 with reference TRBV7-6 and TRBJ2-1 gives the whole variable domain GAGVSQSPRYKVTKRGQDVALRCDPISGHVSLYWYRQALGQGPEFLTYFNYEAQQDKSGLPNDRFSAERPEGSISTLTIQRTEQRDSAMYRCASSGAGPGNNEQFFGPGTRLTVL.

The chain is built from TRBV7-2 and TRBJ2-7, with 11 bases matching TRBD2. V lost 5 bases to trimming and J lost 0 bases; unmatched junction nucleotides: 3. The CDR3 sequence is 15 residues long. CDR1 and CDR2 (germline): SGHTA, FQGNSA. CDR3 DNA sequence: TGTGCCAGCAGCCTAACTAGCGGGAGCTCCTACGAGCAGTACTTC. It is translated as CASSLTSGSSYEQYF.

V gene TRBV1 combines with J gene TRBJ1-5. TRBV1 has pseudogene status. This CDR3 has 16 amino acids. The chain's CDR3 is CTSSPFLRPYRQPQHF. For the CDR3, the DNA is TGCACCAGCAGCCCCTTCTTGAGACCCTATAGGCAGCCCCAGCATTTT.

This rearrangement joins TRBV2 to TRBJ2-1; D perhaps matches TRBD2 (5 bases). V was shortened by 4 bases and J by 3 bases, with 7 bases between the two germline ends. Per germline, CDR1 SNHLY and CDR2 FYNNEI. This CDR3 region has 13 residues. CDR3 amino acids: CASSVGLYNEQFF. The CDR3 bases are TGTGCCAGCAGTGTAGGACTCTACAATGAGCAGTTCTTC.

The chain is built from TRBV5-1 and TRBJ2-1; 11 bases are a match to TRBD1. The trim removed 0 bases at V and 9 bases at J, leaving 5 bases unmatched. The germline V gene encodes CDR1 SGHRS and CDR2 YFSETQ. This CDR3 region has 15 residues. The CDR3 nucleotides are TGCGCCAGCAGCTTGGGGACAGGGGGCCCGGGTGAGCAGTTCTTC. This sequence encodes CASSLGTGGPGEQFF.

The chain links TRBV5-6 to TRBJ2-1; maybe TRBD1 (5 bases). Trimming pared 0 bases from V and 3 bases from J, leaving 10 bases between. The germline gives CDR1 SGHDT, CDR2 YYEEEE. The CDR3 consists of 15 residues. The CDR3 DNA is TGTGCCAGCAGCTTGGAGGGGAATAACTACAATGAGCAGTTCTTC. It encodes CASSLEGNNYNEQFF.

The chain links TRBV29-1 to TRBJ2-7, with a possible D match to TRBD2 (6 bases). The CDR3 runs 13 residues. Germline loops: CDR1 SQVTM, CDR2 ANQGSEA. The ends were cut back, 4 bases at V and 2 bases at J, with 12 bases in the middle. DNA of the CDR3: TGCAGCGTTGTCGGGGGAGGAACCTACGAGCAGTACTTC. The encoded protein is CSVVGGGTYEQYF.

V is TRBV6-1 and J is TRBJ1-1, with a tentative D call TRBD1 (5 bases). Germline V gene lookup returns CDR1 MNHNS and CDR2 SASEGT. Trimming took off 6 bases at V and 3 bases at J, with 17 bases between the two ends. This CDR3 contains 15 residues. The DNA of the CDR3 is TGTGCCAGCAGCGACGGACACTCGGGGCACACTGAAGCTTTCTTT. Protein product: CASSDGHSGHTEAFF.

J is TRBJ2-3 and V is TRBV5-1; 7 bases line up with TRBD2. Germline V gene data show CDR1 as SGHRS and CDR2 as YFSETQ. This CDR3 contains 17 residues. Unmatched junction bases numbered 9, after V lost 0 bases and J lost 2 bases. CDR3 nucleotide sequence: TGCGCCAGCAGCTTGGCCGGAGGTAGCGGGTCCACAGATACGCAGTATTTT. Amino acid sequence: CASSLAGGSGSTDTQYF.

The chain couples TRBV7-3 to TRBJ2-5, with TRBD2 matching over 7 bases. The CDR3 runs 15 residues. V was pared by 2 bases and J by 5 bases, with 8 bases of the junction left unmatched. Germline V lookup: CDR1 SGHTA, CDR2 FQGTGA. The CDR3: CASSLGGSSYETQYF. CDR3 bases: TGTGCCAGCAGCTTAGGCGGGAGCTCTTATGAGACCCAGTACTTC.

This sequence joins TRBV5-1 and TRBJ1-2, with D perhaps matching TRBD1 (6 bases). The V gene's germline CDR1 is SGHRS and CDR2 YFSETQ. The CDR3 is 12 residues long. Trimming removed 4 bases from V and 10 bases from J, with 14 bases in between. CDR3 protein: CASSAGDSDYTF. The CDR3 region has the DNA TGCGCCAGCAGCGCAGGGGACTCGGACTACACCTTC.

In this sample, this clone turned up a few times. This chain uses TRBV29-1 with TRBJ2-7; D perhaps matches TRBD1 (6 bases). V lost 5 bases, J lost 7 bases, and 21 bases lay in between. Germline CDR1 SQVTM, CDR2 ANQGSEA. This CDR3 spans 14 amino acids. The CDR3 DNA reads TGCAGCGTTAACCAACAGGGAGTATCTCGGGAGCAGTACTTC. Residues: CSVNQQGVSREQYF.